The 27 T cell receptor beta chains below come from one sample, sequenced in a study of regulatory T cells in long-lasting Graves disease. Construction of the TCR beta libraries employed iRepertoire HTBI primers in conjunction with Arm-PCR of CDR3 regions. TCRdb reprocessed the multiplex PCR reads with MiXCR, giving one entry per CDR3 protein. The sample has 450,000 to 500,000 distinct CDR3 sequences, 15% to 20% seen once. Documented time point: newly diagnosed GD, antithyroid drugs for less than 3 months. PBMC RNA was the source of the TCR library. A further study also used this sample, focusing on T cells in Graves' hyperthyroidism and ophthalmopathy.

This specimen consisted of peripheral blood mononuclear cells (PBMCs), obtained at new diagnosis, from a patient treated with antithyroid drugs. The receptors stem from a man aged 40-49 years with Graves disease.

Of note for this clonotype: Possible read error: a much larger clone is one base away. The CDR3 ends on some other residue instead of the conserved phenylalanine or tryptophan, so this is likely a read error. V and J are TRBV20-1 and TRBJ2-3; the D is unclear. This CDR3 spans 12 amino acids. With 7 bases removed from V and 6 bases from J, the gap between germline ends came to 14 bases. Germline V lookup: CDR1 DFQATT, CDR2 SNEGSKA (reference sequence). DNA of the CDR3: TGCAGTGTCCGAACCAAGGCGGATACGCAGTATCTT. It encodes CSVRTKADTQYL.

The chain has TRBV19 and TRBJ1-5, with D uncertain. The CDR3 covers 15 residues. Germline lookup yields CDR1 LNHDA and CDR2 SQIVND (reference sequence). Trimming cost V 3 bases and J 2 bases, with 11 bases left between them. CDR3 coding DNA: TGTGCCAGTAGTATTTCGGCCAGTCGCAATCAGCCCCAGCATTTT. This codes for CASSISASRNQPQHF.

This clonotype was recorded many times. At one end the junction does not follow the germline gene, possibly because of a read error. The CDR3 protein is CASSLVLQAQDF. For the CDR3, the DNA is TGTGCCAGCAGCTTAGTTTTGCAGGCGCAGGACTTC. V usage is TRBV11-2 and J usage is TRBJ2-7, with no clear D. Germline CDR1 SGHAT, CDR2 FQNNGV. The CDR3 is 12 residues long. Variable domain in full (rest from reference TRBV11-2 and TRBJ2-7): EAGVAQSPRYKIIEKRQSVAFWCNPISGHATLYWYQQILGQGPKLLIQFQNNGVVDDSQLPKDRFSAERLKGVDSTLKIQPAKLEDSAVYLCASSLVLQAQDFGPGTRLTVT.

This clonotype was found many times. The chain joins TRBV30 to TRBJ1-1; D remains unclear. The CDR3 length is 11 residues. Germline assignment: CDR1 GTSNPN and CDR2 SVGIG (reference sequence). V was pared by 5 bases and J by 5 bases, with 9 bases between. The CDR3 loop is CAWAEVTEAFF. CDR3 nucleotides: TGTGCCTGGGCGGAGGTGACTGAAGCTTTCTTT. Looking up the rest from reference TRBV30 and TRBJ1-1 gives the full variable domain: SQTIHQWPATLVQPVGSPLSLECTVEGTSNPNLYWYRQAAGRGLQLLFYSVGIGQISSEVPQNLSASRPQDRQFILSSKKLLLSDSGFYLCAWAEVTEAFFGQGTRLTVV.

The V gene is TRBV12-5, the J gene TRBJ2-3; D possibly corresponds to TRBD2 (5 bases). V lost 2 bases to trimming and J lost 6 bases, with 18 bases between them. Germline CDR1 reads LGHNT; CDR2 reads FRNRAP. The CDR3 runs to 16 residues. The CDR3, as DNA: TGTGCTAGTGGTTTGCGAGGGAGCCCCATAGGGGATACGCAGTATTTT. Protein product: CASGLRGSPIGDTQYF.

The V call is TRBV15, the J call TRBJ2-3; the D gene could be TRBD1 or TRBD2 (5 bases each). The J call may be in error: the DNA end matches TRBJ2-7 better. The V gene's germline CDR1 is LNHNV and CDR2 YYDKDF (reference sequence). The CDR3 contains 15 residues. The CDR3 region is CATSRARGGANEQYF. For the CDR3, the DNA is TGTGCCACCAGCAGAGCCCGGGGTGGGGCCAACGAGCAGTACTTC.

This clonotype was counted many times. The chain links TRBV12-3 or TRBV12-4 to TRBJ2-1; D is undetermined. The V and J ends lost 5 bases and 4 bases respectively, with 9 bases between them. The CDR3 is 13 amino acids. This CDR3 is CASSPHPYNEQFF. CDR3 coding DNA: TGTGCCAGCAGTCCCCACCCGTACAATGAGCAGTTCTTC.

About this clonotype: A much larger clone differs by one base, so this may be a read error. The J gene is TRBJ1-1, the V gene TRBV6-2 or TRBV6-3; possible D gene TRBD1, 6 bases. The germline V gene has CDR1 MNHEY and CDR2 SVGEGT. The CDR3 is 15 amino acids. CDR3 DNA: TGTGCCGGCAGAAACGCGGGCAGGGGCTGGTCTGAAGCTTTCTTT. It translates to CAGRNAGRGWSEAFF.

This clonotype was detected many times. The genes are TRBV7-9 and TRBJ1-1, with D maybe TRBD1 (6 bases). The V end was cut by 5 bases, the J end by 3 bases, with 10 bases between. This CDR3 comprises 13 residues. The V gene's germline CDR1 is SEHNR and CDR2 FQNEAQ (reference sequence). The CDR3 region has the DNA TGTGCCAGCAGCGTACAGGGATACACTGAAGCTTTCTTT. It specifies CASSVQGYTEAFF.

This clonotype was recorded many times. The genes are TRBV3-1 and TRBJ2-3; 8 nucleotides agree with TRBD1. Trimming removed 4 bases from V and 6 bases from J; junction bases left unmatched: 9. This CDR3 has 15 amino acids. The germline CDR1 and CDR2 sequences are LGHDT and YNNKEL (reference sequence). The CDR3 nucleotides read TGTGCCAGCAGCCGGGGGACAGGATCCTGGGATACGCAGTATTTT. Translated: CASSRGTGSWDTQYF.

This clonotype was picked up a small number of times. CDR3 DNA sequence: TGTGCCAGCATCGGGGCTAGCGGGAGTCAGAACAATGAGCAGTTCTTC. Translation: CASIGASGSQNNEQFF. This sequence joins TRBV28 and TRBJ2-1; 10 bases are a match to TRBD2. J gave up 5 bases and V 7 bases, and 11 bases lay outside the gene matches. The V gene's germline CDR1 is MDHEN and CDR2 SYDVKM. The CDR3 runs 16 residues. The full variable domain, its missing parts supplied by reference TRBV28 and TRBJ2-1, is DVKVTQSSRYLVKRTGEKVFLECVQDMDHENMFWYRQDPGLGLRLIYFSYDVKMKEKGDIPEGYSVSREKKERFSLILESASTNQTSMYLCASIGASGSQNNEQFFGPGTRLTVL.

In this sample, this clonotype turned up many times. The chain employs TRBV5-1 and TRBJ1-4; perhaps TRBD1 as D (6 bases). The CDR3 runs to 16 residues. The V gene lost 4 bases and the J gene lost 8 bases, with 21 bases spanning the gap. Germline CDR1 and CDR2: SGHRS and YFSETQ. The CDR3 DNA sequence: TGCGCCAGCAGCCTGGGGGCTCAGGGTGGAGGCGAAAAACTGTTTTTT. Translating it yields CASSLGAQGGGEKLFF.

V usage is TRBV5-4 and J usage is TRBJ2-3; TRBD2 agrees at 7 bases. Germline assignment: CDR1 SGHNT and CDR2 YYREEE (reference sequence). V shed 9 bases, J shed 2 bases, and the junction held 9 bases outside the gene matches. The CDR3 has 14 residues. The CDR3 DNA follows: TGTGCCACAACACGGGAGGATCTCACAGATACGCAGTATTTT. Translation gives CATTREDLTDTQYF.

This clonotype was detected many times. CDR3 amino acids: CASSFAGSDTQYF. CDR3 DNA: TGTGCCAGCAGCTTTGCTGGGTCAGATACGCAGTATTTT. V is TRBV11-2 and J is TRBJ2-3; D is ambiguous. V lost 3 bases, J lost 4 bases, and 8 bases lay in between. The CDR3 sequence is 13 residues long. Germline V lookup: CDR1 SGHAT, CDR2 FQNNGV.

Details on this clonotype: A clone one base away is much larger, so this may be a read error. The chain couples TRBV11-3 to TRBJ2-7; tentatively, D is TRBD2 (6 bases). Germline V lookup: CDR1 SGHNT, CDR2 YENEEA. Between the trimmed V and J ends, which lost 5 bases and 9 bases, there was a span of 26 bases. This CDR3 region has 16 residues. CDR3 protein: CASSQIRAGPAGGQYF. The CDR3 DNA reads TGTGCCAGCAGCCAGATCCGGGCCGGCCCAGCGGGCGGGCAGTACTTC.

This clonotype appeared many times. The chain carries TRBV9 and TRBJ1-1; 9 bases are a match to TRBD1. Per the germline V gene, CDR1 is SGDLS and CDR2 is YYNGEE. Trimming cost V 4 bases and J 1 base; bases outside gene matches: 5. The CDR3 is 15 residues long. CDR3 sequence reads: CASSPGTGRNTEAFF. The CDR3, as DNA: TGTGCCAGCAGCCCCGGGACAGGGAGGAACACTGAAGCTTTCTTT.

This clonotype appeared a few times. The gene calls are TRBV27 and TRBJ1-5; 11 bases align to TRBD1. The germline CDR1 and CDR2 sequences are MNHEY and SMNVEV (reference sequence). This CDR3 region has 15 residues. V lost 4 bases, J lost 6 bases, and 5 bases stayed unmatched. As DNA, the CDR3 is TGTGCCAGCAGTTCCGGACAGGGGGCGAGTCAGCCCCAGCATTTT. Its translation: CASSSGQGASQPQHF.

This clonotype was detected only a few times. The chain carries TRBV5-4 and TRBJ2-5; the match to TRBD2 covers 15 bases. Germline trimming cut 4 bases from V and 3 bases from J; bases unmatched to any gene: 4. The CDR3 is 16 residues long. The V gene's germline CDR1 is SGHNT and CDR2 YYREEE (reference sequence). The CDR3 spells CASSLGTSGRKETQYF. Here the CDR3 DNA reads TGTGCCAGCAGCCTAGGGACTAGCGGGAGGAAAGAGACCCAGTACTTC.

This clonotype was recorded at least ten times. J is TRBJ2-6 and V is TRBV29-1, with TRBD2 as a possible D gene (6 bases). Trimming left V 6 bases short and J 0 bases short, with 24 bases between. Germline V gene data show CDR1 as SQVTM and CDR2 as ANQGSEA. The CDR3 has 19 residues. DNA for the CDR3: TGCAGCGTCCTTCTCCTAAAGCGCGGGGCATACTCTGGGGCCAACGTCCTGACTTTC. Translation: CSVLLLKRGAYSGANVLTF.

This clonotype was picked up many times. The chain is built from TRBV12-3 or TRBV12-4 and TRBJ1-2, with TRBD1 as a possible D gene (5 bases). Trimming removed 0 bases from V and 8 bases from J, with 10 bases in between. The length of the CDR3 is 13 residues. The CDR3, as DNA: TGTGCCAGCAGTTTAGCGCCAGGGTACGGCTACACCTTC. It codes for CASSLAPGYGYTF.

Turning to this clonotype: A junction boundary mismatches the germline segment, possibly from a read error. This sequence joins TRBV28 and TRBJ2-7, with TRBD1 matching over 7 bases. The CDR3 runs 13 residues. CDR1 is MDHEN, CDR2 SYDVKM, per germline. The CDR3 reads CASIQGRNYERYF. CDR3 nucleotide sequence: TGTGCCAGCATACAGGGGAGAAACTACGAGCGGTACTTC. The full variable domain, in which reference TRBV28 and TRBJ2-7 provide the parts outside the CDR3, is DVKVTQSSRYLVKRTGEKVFLECVQDMDHENMFWYRQDPGLGLRLIYFSYDVKMKEKGDIPEGYSVSREKKERFSLILESASTNQTSMYLCASIQGRNYERYFGPGTRLTVT.

This clonotype was recorded at least ten times. V is TRBV7-2 and J is TRBJ2-7; 12 bases are shared with TRBD1. The CDR3 is made up of 14 amino acids. Germline loops: CDR1 SGHTA, CDR2 FQGNSA. Losses at the gene ends were 5 bases for V and 4 bases for J; bases not matched to a gene: 3. The CDR3 bases are TGTGCCAGCAGCAGGGACAGGGGGCAGTACGAGCAGTACTTC. Translated: CASSRDRGQYEQYF.

This clonotype was picked up many times. V usage is TRBV12-3 or TRBV12-4 and J usage is TRBJ1-2, with D tentatively TRBD1 (5 bases). The CDR3 runs 15 residues. The ends were cut back, 5 bases at V and 4 bases at J, with 17 bases in the middle. The CDR3 spells CASSPISDIGYGYTF. The CDR3 DNA sequence: TGTGCCAGCAGTCCGATCTCGGACATTGGCTATGGCTACACCTTC.

Only a few counts were recorded for this clonotype. The rearrangement uses TRBV20-1 and TRBJ2-1; no clear D gene. Germline values: CDR1 DFQATT, CDR2 SNEGSKA (reference sequence). The V end lost 1 base, the J end lost 2 bases, and 9 bases lay between the germline ends. The CDR3 has 14 amino acids. The CDR3 DNA sequence: TGCAGTGCTAGAGGGACGGCCACCTACAATGAGCAGTTCTTC. Protein product: CSARGTATYNEQFF.

The chain recombines TRBV9 with TRBJ1-2; 8 nucleotides agree with TRBD1. This CDR3 spans 15 amino acids. Germline V gives CDR1 SGDLS, CDR2 YYNGEE. V lost 4 bases, J lost 5 bases, and 10 bases stayed unmatched. Here the CDR3 DNA reads TGTGCCAGCAGCCCATCCCAGGGGGCAGGTTATGGCTACACCTTC. Protein product: CASSPSQGAGYGYTF.

At least ten counts were recorded for this clonotype. This chain connects TRBV20-1 to TRBJ2-5, with TRBD1 matching over 11 bases. The germline V gene has CDR1 DFQATT and CDR2 SNEGSKA (reference sequence). CDR3 size: 16 residues. V gave up 5 bases and J gave up 5 bases; unmatched junction bases: 13. The CDR3 region has the DNA TGCAGTGCTGGAGGACAGGGGGCGACGATCGCGGAGACCCAGTACTTC. This gives the protein CSAGGQGATIAETQYF.

This clonotype turned up a few times. The genes are TRBV9 and TRBJ1-2; TRBD1 agrees at 10 bases. V shed 0 bases, J shed 5 bases, and the junction held 7 bases outside the gene matches. Germline V lookup: CDR1 SGDLS, CDR2 YYNGEE. The CDR3 is 16 amino acids. The CDR3 protein is CASSVGKTGGLYGYTF. The CDR3 coding sequence is TGTGCCAGCAGCGTAGGAAAGACAGGGGGCTTGTATGGCTACACCTTC.